Presented here are 12 T cell receptor beta chains from one specimen sequenced in a study of CD4 T cells in relation to SARS-CoV-2 and coronaviruses. CD4+ T cells from unexposed donors were obtained before the COVID-19 pandemic (2011-2018). After roughly 9 days of culture, CD4+ T cells were isolated. Some clones are missing from TCRdb's copy, which holds only in-frame ones; the method was immunoSEQ multiplex PCR. Seen here are approximately 25,000 clones, less than 75% observed once, and the top ten hold less than 20%. These receptors lack a known antigen. The sample comprised CD4+ T cells from PBMCs, cultured in vitro. These receptors were obtained from a human donor in good health.

V gene TRBV18 combines with J gene TRBJ1-1, with D unresolved. Germline loops: CDR1 KGHSH, CDR2 LQKENI. The CDR3 has 15 amino acids. V lost 2 bases to trimming and J lost 0 bases, with 10 bases between them. The CDR3 loop is CASSPTQPMNTEAFF. DNA for the CDR3: TGTGCCAGCTCACCAACACAGCCTATGAACACTGAAGCTTTCTTT. Variable domain in full (rest from reference TRBV18 and TRBJ1-1): NAGVMQNPRHLVRRRGQEARLRCSPMKGHSHVYWYRQLPEEGLKFMVYLQKENIIDESGMPKERFSAEFPKEGPSILRIQQVVRGDSAAYFCASSPTQPMNTEAFFGQGTRLTVV.

The DNA for the CDR3 is TGTGCCAGCAGCTTGGGTATTCAAGCTTTCTTT. Its protein is CASSLGIQAFF. The rearrangement uses TRBV7-6 and TRBJ1-1; no reliable D call. The CDR3 has 11 amino acids. The V end lost 3 bases, the J end lost 9 bases, and 8 bases lay between the germline ends. In germline, CDR1 is SGHVS, CDR2 FNYEAQ.

The chain joins TRBV4-1 to TRBJ2-7; no definite D call. The CDR3 spans 15 residues. Trimming pared 0 bases from V and 2 bases from J, leaving 11 bases between. Germline CDR1 reads MGHRA; CDR2 reads YSYEKL. In DNA form, the CDR3 reads TGCGCCAGCAGCCAAGAAAAGGTAACTACCTACGAGCAGTACTTC. This codes for CASSQEKVTTYEQYF.

The chain couples TRBV5-4 to TRBJ1-1; 11 nucleotides align to TRBD1. Trimming cost V 4 bases and J 1 base; bases outside gene matches: 9. The CDR3 length is 17 residues. CDR1 is SGHNT, CDR2 YYREEE, per germline (reference sequence). CDR3 region: CASSPPGTGGSNTEAFF. The CDR3 DNA sequence: TGTGCCAGCAGCCCGCCTGGGACAGGGGGTTCGAACACTGAAGCTTTCTTT.

In its sample, this clone was seen a few times. The V gene is TRBV6-5, the J gene TRBJ1-3; D ambiguous. V shed 4 bases and J shed 2 bases, with 9 bases lying between them. The CDR3 length is 14 residues. Per germline, CDR1 MNHEY and CDR2 SVGAGI. CDR3 DNA sequence: TGTGCCAGCAGTTTACAGCGCGCTGGAAACACCATATATTTT. Encoded protein: CASSLQRAGNTIYF.

The chain has TRBV10-3 and TRBJ2-7; D tentatively fits TRBD1 or TRBD2 (5 bases each). The CDR3 has 14 amino acids. Between the trimmed V and J ends, which lost 11 bases and 5 bases, there was a span of 22 bases. Germline V CDR1 and CDR2: ENHRY, SYGVKD. The CDR3 DNA reads as TGTGCCTCAACCGGGGACCCCACCGTCGACGAGCAGTACTTC. It yields the protein CASTGDPTVDEQYF.

A word on this clone: This sample includes further DNA sequences coding for the same CDR3. The genes are TRBV7-9 and TRBJ2-1; 7 nucleotides align to TRBD2. The ends lost 5 bases at V and 4 bases at J; junction bases unmatched: 2. CDR1 is SEHNR and CDR2 is FQNEAQ in the germline V gene (reference sequence). This CDR3 comprises 13 residues. CDR3 coding DNA: TGTGCCAGCAGCACGGGGGGTTACAATGAGCAGTTCTTC. This gives the protein CASSTGGYNEQFF. The full variable domain, with the rest looked up from reference TRBV7-9 and TRBJ2-1, is DTGVSQNPRHKITKRGQNVTFRCDPISEHNRLYWYRQTLGQGPEFLTYFQNEAQLEKSRLLSDRFSAERPKGSFSTLEIQRTEQGDSAMYLCASSTGGYNEQFFGPGTRLTVL.

CDR3 coding DNA: TGTGCCAGTAGTATCCGGACCCAGGGGACCCAGTACTTC. The encoded protein is CASSIRTQGTQYF. This chain uses TRBV19 with TRBJ2-5; maybe TRBD1 (5 bases). Trimming left V 3 bases short and J 7 bases short, with 12 bases between. Germline V gene sequence: CDR1 LNHDA, CDR2 SQIVND (reference sequence). The CDR3 sequence is 13 residues long.

The rearrangement uses TRBV5-1 and TRBJ2-5, with 7 bases lining up with TRBD1. The J segment lost 1 base and the V segment lost 4 bases, leaving 7 bases of the junction unmatched. Germline V gene sequence: CDR1 SGHRS, CDR2 YFSETQ. The CDR3 runs 15 residues. This chain's CDR3 is CASSTGTVSQETQYF. The CDR3 DNA sequence: TGCGCCAGCAGCACCGGGACAGTTAGCCAAGAGACCCAGTACTTC. Drawing the rest from reference TRBV5-1 and TRBJ2-5, the complete variable domain is KAGVTQTPRYLIKTRGQQVTLSCSPISGHRSVSWYQQTPGQGLQFLFEYFSETQRNKGNFPGRFSGRQFSNSRSEMNVSTLELGDSALYLCASSTGTVSQETQYFGPGTRLLVL.

J is TRBJ1-5 and V is TRBV7-9; D is perhaps TRBD1 (5 bases). The CDR3 loop spans 16 amino acids. The V end lost 3 bases, the J end lost 6 bases, and 18 bases lay between the germline ends. CDR1 is SEHNR and CDR2 is FQNEAQ in the germline V gene (reference sequence). CDR3 loop: CASSLDGAARGQPQHF. CDR3 coding DNA: TGTGCCAGCAGCTTGGACGGGGCCGCGAGGGGTCAGCCCCAGCATTTT.

The CDR3 is CASSHGLTDQTDTQYF. The CDR3, as DNA: TGTGCCAGCAGCCACGGACTGACGGACCAAACAGATACGCAGTATTTT. The chain links TRBV5-8 to TRBJ2-3, with D tentatively TRBD2 (5 bases). From germline, CDR1 is SGHTS and CDR2 YDEGEE. The CDR3 consists of 16 residues. Trimming took 4 bases from V and 3 from J, leaving 18 bases between them.

The chain is built from TRBV6-1 and TRBJ1-1; 7 bases match TRBD1. Per germline, CDR1 MNHNS and CDR2 SASEGT. There are 16 residues in the CDR3. The ends lost 4 bases at V and 6 bases at J; junction bases unmatched: 14. Here the CDR3 reads CASSAIRGRGFSEAFF. The CDR3 DNA follows: TGTGCCAGCAGTGCTATAAGGGGGCGAGGATTCTCTGAAGCTTTCTTT.